One TCR beta chain is described in this entry. The antigen it binds to is not known. Per-nucleotide qualities are absent, and no much larger clonotype sits a single base away. These data originate in a study of shared clonotypes between healthy human individuals (dated by TCRdb to 2018 to 2021). Broadly, across the study: The cohort included a few men and a couple of women between 18 and 49 years of age. Per donor, three plates each were used for CD4 naive and CD4 memory, two for CD8 naive, and one for CD8 memory. To estimate repertoire size and how much clonotype sharing occurs between individuals, the study deeply sequenced the blood TCR repertoires of a handful of healthy adults. To increase sequencing depth and limit assay-specific biases, TCR repertoire library preparation and sequencing were carried out by different laboratories using diverse techniques. Between about 0.8 and 8.9 billion PBMCs per donor were obtained by leukapheresis. What the work shows at the level of the full study, not this receptor alone: Sampling was limited to blood, and TCR repertoires in tissue likely differ from TCR repertoires in blood. Clonotypes shared by all four sorted-subset donors showed higher generation probabilities than non-shared clonotypes. Even with the large sequencing depth, rarefaction of the sorted-subset datasets indicated that sequencing was incomplete. The genetic and exposure-history diversity represented was limited by the small number of donors. Larger estimated clonotype richness was generally found for naive subsets than for memory subsets. Pairwise subsampling indicated that sequencing depth was expected to affect the degree of clonotype sharing among donors. Sharing across four donors was observed for approximately 5% of naive CD4, 3.5% of naive CD8, 2% to 2.5% of memory CD4, and roughly 0.4% of memory CD8 clonotypes.

Using the deep immunoSEQ assay, TCR CDR3 regions were amplified from genomic DNA by multiplex PCR. Extracted genomic DNA from each cell subset was spread evenly across all wells of several immunoSEQ 96-well plates, with each plate serving as a replicate. For sorted subsets, 150 to 250 ng genomic DNA, equal to approximately 30,000 T cell genomes, was loaded into each replicate PCR. The purified libraries were quantified using a Qubit 3.0 fluorometer, sized with a Bioanalyzer 2100, and then quantified again using the KAPA Library Quantification kit. Each immunoSEQ 96-well plate was sequenced on its own single-read 150-cycle Illumina NextSeq 550 flow cell. From the authors' description of their analysis: Because the immunoSEQ output held only junctional sequences and lacked quality scores, the filtering could not match the filtering applied to full-length reads. To assign V/J genes and CDR3, sequences were annotated against IMGT germline references using PyIR, a Python wrapper for IgBLAST v1.9. Any read was removed if the V/J assignment was weak (E-value above 1e-6), the CDR3 was missing, or the read contained stop codons, out-of-frame junctions, or ambiguous translated residues. V3J clonotypes were defined as sequences sharing the same inferred V gene, J gene, and CDR3 amino acid sequence. To compute the percentage overlap between repertoires, the number of shared unique clonotypes was divided by the size of the smaller repertoire. Repertoire richness was assessed with RTK rarefaction, the Chao1 estimator, and Recon v2.1 estimates of unobserved clonotypes. For all TCRbeta clonotypes obtained by the gDNA method from a few donors, generation probabilities were computed with OLGA. TCRdb took this table from immuneACCESS and kept in-frame rearrangements with V and J called. Such tables lack part of the clones; where checked against another copy, unresolved V genes explain under half of the gap, and the rest is unexplained. V, J and clone size reflect that table, while D and trimming were determined from the DNA. This sample lists 2.3 million or so clones; over 90% were detected once. About 0.41% of the sample comes from the top ten.

The donors were healthy, HIV-negative adults who had no recently reported acute infections or vaccinations. Every donor was a Caucasian adult residing in Nashville, Tennessee, USA. CD4+ T cells were enriched by magnetic negative selection, after which naive cells were positively selected on CD45RA and the negative fraction was taken as the memory subset. After blood collection by leukapheresis, PBMCs were isolated using Ficoll-Histopaque density gradient centrifugation and then cryopreserved in the vapor phase of liquid nitrogen. Analytical flow cytometry was used to check the purity and quantity of every magnetically sorted T cell population. Genomic DNA was isolated from each sorted fraction and quantified by UV absorbance on a Nanodrop 2000c. This receptor was obtained from a man between 18 and 29 years old in good health. Some clones in this sample may be carry-over from other donors' samples. The sequenced material came from naive CD4+ T cells from PBMCs. The cell subset or site tag for this specimen amounts to: CD45RA+ positively selected.

The nucleotides read TGTGCCAGCAGCCGCCGCGTGGGGAATGAGCAGTTCTTC. Protein translation: CASSRRVGNEQFF. The chain is assembled from TRBV7-2 and TRBJ2-1, with no reliable assignment of the D segment. From the cysteine up to the phenylalanine, the CDR3 has a length of 13 residues. Kept here is only the CDR3 DNA, which spans 39 bases and is read in frame from base 1. Trimming removed 5 bases from V and 7 bases from J, leaving 12 bases between the germline ends. From a lookup of the germline V gene, CDR1 and CDR2 are SGHTA and FQGNSA.